This T cell receptor beta chain originates from a study of blood T cell repertoires in COVID-19. As for the study in general: Sites in the United States, Italy and Spain provided acute and convalescent COVID-19 samples. PBMCs, B-cell-depleted T cells, or T cells were the source of the cDNA or gDNA that made up the material.

Per the original methods: The assay estimated nucleated cells by amplifying reference gene primers. Some clones are missing from TCRdb's copy, which holds only in-frame ones; the method was immunoSEQ multiplex PCR. V and J calls and clone size are as listed in that table; D and trimming were resolved from the DNA. This table holds about 440,000 clones, around 88% found once. Germline CDR1 KGHSH, CDR2 LQKENI. The CDR3 runs to 15 residues. Trimming stripped 3 bases from V and 7 bases from J, with 17 bases between. Recruited during active infection, patients (from Seattle) were subsequently followed longitudinally.

The clonotype originates from a woman aged 50 to 60 with COVID-19, enrolled during active disease. V usage is TRBV18 and J usage is TRBJ2-3, with a tentative D call TRBD2 (6 bases). Sample: peripheral blood. The CDR3 bases are TGTGCCAGCTCACCCGCGTCCCGCGGGGCATATACGCAGTATTTT. Encoded protein: CASSPASRGAYTQYF.